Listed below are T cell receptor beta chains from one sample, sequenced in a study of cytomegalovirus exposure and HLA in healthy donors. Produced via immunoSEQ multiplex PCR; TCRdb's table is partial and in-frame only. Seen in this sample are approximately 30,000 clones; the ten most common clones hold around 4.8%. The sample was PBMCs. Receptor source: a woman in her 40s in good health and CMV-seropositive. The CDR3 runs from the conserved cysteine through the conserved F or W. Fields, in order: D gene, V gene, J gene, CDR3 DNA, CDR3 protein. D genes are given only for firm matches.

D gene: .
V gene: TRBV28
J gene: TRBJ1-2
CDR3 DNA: TGTGCCAGCATCCCAGGAAATAACTATGGCTACACCTTC
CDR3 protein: CASIPGNNYGYTF

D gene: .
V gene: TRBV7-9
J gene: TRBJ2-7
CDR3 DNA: TGTGCCAGCAGCTTAGCCCTGGGAGCCTCCTACGAGCAGTACTTC
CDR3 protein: CASSLALGASYEQYF

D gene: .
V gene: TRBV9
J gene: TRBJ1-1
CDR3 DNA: TGTGCCAGCAGCGGACATCCTAACACTGAAGCTTTCTTT
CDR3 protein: CASSGHPNTEAFF

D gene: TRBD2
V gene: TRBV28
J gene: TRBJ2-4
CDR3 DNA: TGTGCCAGCAGTTTAGCTAGCGGGATGGGCAAAAACATTCAGTACTTC
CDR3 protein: CASSLASGMGKNIQYF

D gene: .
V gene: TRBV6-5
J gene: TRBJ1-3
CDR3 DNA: TGTGCCAGCAAGGGACTTACCTCTGGAAACACCATATATTTT
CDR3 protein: CASKGLTSGNTIYF

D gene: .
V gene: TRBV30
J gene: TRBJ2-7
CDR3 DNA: TGTGCCTGGATGGAGTCCGACGAGCAGTACTTC
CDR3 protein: CAWMESDEQYF

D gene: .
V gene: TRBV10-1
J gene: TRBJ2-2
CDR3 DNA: TGCGCCAGCAGTGACCATGGATTAGGAGAAGTCGACACCGGGGAGCTGTTTTTT
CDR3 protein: CASSDHGLGEVDTGELFF

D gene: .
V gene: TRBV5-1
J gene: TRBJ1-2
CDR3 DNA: TGCGCCAGCAGCCCCTGGACAGCTAACTATGGCTACACCTTC
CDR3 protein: CASSPWTANYGYTF

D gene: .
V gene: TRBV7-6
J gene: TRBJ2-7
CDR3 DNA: TGTGCCAGCAGCACCGTACAGGGATACGAGCAGTACTTC
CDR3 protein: CASSTVQGYEQYF

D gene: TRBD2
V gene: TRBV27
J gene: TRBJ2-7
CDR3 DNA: TGTGCCAGCAGTTCTGGCGGGAGATACGAGCAGTACTTC
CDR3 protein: CASSSGGRYEQYF

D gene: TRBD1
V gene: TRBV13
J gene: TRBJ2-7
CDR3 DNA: TGTGCCAGCAGCTTAGCACAGGGGGTAGGCTACGAGCAGTACTTC
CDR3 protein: CASSLAQGVGYEQYF

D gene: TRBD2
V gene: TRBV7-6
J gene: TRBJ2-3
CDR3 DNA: TGTGCCAGCAGCCCCGGACTAGTGTTTGCAGATACGCAGTATTTT
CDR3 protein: CASSPGLVFADTQYF

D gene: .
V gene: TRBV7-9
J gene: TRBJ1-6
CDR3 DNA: TGTGCCAGCAGCTTAGGGGGCGTCTATAATTCACCCCTCCACTTT
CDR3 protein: CASSLGGVYNSPLHF

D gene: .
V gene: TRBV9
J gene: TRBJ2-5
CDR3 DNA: TGTGCCAGCAGCCCATCTCCGGAAGAGACCCAGTACTTC
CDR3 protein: CASSPSPEETQYF

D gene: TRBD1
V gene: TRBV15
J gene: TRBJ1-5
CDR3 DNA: TGTGCCACCAGCAGAGGGGACAGACTGTATAGCAATCAGCCCCAGCATTTT
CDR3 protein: CATSRGDRLYSNQPQHF

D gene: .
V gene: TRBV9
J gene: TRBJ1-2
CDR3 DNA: TGTGCCAGCAGCGTAGTCAGCGACAGTGGCTACACCTTC
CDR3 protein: CASSVVSDSGYTF

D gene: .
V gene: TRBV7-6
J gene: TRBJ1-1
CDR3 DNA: TGTGCCAGCAGCTCGGACATCCGGGGAGGGAACACTGAAGCTTTCTTT
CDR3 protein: CASSSDIRGGNTEAFF

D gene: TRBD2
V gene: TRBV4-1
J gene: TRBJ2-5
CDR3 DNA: TGCGCCAGCAGCCAATCTCTAGCGGGAGGGGAAGAGACCCAGTACTTC
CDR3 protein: CASSQSLAGGEETQYF

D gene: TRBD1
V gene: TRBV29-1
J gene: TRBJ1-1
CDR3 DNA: TGTAGCGTTGATGTCACAGGGGGAAGGACTGAAGCTTTCTTT
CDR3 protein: CSVDVTGGRTEAFF

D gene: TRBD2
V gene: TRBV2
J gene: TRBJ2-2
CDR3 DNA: TGTGCCAGCAGAGGCCTAGCGGGATACACCGGGGAGCTGTTTTTT
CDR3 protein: CASRGLAGYTGELFF

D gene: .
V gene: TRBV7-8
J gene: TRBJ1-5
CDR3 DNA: TGTGCCAGCAGCTCCGCGCGGACAGCTTTTCGGCCATTGCCCCAGCATTTT
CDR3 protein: CASSSARTAFRPLPQHF

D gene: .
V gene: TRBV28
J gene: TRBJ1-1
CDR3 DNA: TGTGCCAGCAGTCCGGATCGGGAGACGAACACTGAAGCTTTCTTT
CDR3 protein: CASSPDRETNTEAFF

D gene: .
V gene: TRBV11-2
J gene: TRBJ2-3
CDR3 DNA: TGTGCCAGCAGCTTAGTATCCCGGCAAGCGGGTACGCAGTATTTT
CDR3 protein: CASSLVSRQAGTQYF

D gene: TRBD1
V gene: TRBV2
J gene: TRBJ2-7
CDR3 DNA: TGTGCCAGCAGGGGGACAGGTGGGCACGAGCAGTACTTC
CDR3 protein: CASRGTGGHEQYF

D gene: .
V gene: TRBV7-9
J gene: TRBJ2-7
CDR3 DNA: TGTGCCAGCAGCGGGGCCAGTAGCTCCTACGAGCAGTACTTC
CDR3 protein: CASSGASSSYEQYF

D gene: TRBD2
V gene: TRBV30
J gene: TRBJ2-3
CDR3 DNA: TGTGCCGGGAGTGTGTCGGGGGGGTGGACAGATACGCAGTATTTT
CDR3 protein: CAGSVSGGWTDTQYF

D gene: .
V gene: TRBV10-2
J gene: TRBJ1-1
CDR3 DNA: TGCGCCAGCAGTGAGTTGCAGGTTGCTGAAGCTTTCTTT
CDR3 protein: CASSELQVAEAFF

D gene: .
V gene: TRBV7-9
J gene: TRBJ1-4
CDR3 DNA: TGTGCCAGCAGCCAGGGTAGGGCTAATGAAAAACTGTTTTTT
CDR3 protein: CASSQGRANEKLFF

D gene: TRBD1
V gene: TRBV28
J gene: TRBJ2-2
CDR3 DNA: TGTGCCAGTACGGACAGGGTTTACACCGGGGAGCTGTTTTTT
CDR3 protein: CASTDRVYTGELFF